These 10 T cell receptor beta chains originate from one sample sequenced in a study of identical twins. TCRdb fed the 5' RACE reads into MiXCR, producing one record per CDR3 protein. The sample shows under 1 million distinct CDR3 sequences, 9% to 15% of them seen only once. The same sample was also studied in work on yellow fever vaccine responses in identical twins.

Sequenced input: PBMCs. These TCRs come from a woman aged 18-35 years in good health.

This clonotype was observed a handful of times. The V call is TRBV15, the J call TRBJ2-5, with D tentatively TRBD2 (5 bases). The germline V and J ends were trimmed by 5 bases and 2 bases, with 12 bases remaining between them. CDR3 size: 14 residues. Germline CDR1 reads LNHNV; CDR2 reads YYDKDF (reference sequence). CDR3 nucleotides: TGTGCCACCAGCGTCGACTACCGACAAGAGACCCAGTACTTC. Its protein is CATSVDYRQETQYF.

In this sample, this clonotype turned up many times. The chain uses TRBV12-3 or TRBV12-4 and TRBJ2-1, with no clear D. The CDR3 has 14 residues. V lost 5 bases and J 2 bases, leaving 10 bases between the germline ends. In DNA, the CDR3 is TGTGCCAGCAGTCCCCCCTGGCCCTACAATGAGCAGTTCTTC. It translates to CASSPPWPYNEQFF.

The chain joins TRBV5-1 to TRBJ2-2; D possibly uses TRBD1 or TRBD2 (5 bases each). Deletions cut 0 bases from V and 4 bases from J, with 10 bases between. This CDR3 has 15 amino acids. CDR1 is SGHRS and CDR2 is YFSETQ in the germline V gene. CDR3 DNA sequence: TGCGCCAGCAGCTTGGAGAGGGGTACCACCGGGGAGCTGTTTTTT. This sequence encodes CASSLERGTTGELFF.

At least ten counts were recorded for this clonotype. The CDR3 loop reads CASSSTNSWELFF. The DNA for the CDR3 is TGTGCCAGCAGCTCCACTAACTCCTGGGAGCTGTTTTTT. The rearrangement uses TRBV7-9 and TRBJ2-2; D remains unclear. The CDR3 covers 13 residues. The germline gives CDR1 SEHNR, CDR2 FQNEAQ (reference sequence). Trimming cost V 4 bases and J 9 bases, with 12 bases left between them.

V is TRBV29-1 and J is TRBJ2-1; the D gene is possibly TRBD1 (5 bases). Germline V lookup: CDR1 SQVTM, CDR2 ANQGSEA. With 3 bases removed from V and 4 bases from J, the gap between germline ends came to 13 bases. The CDR3 is 14 residues long. CDR3 loop: CSVDRQKGYNEQFF. CDR3 in DNA: TGCAGCGTTGACCGCCAGAAGGGGTACAATGAGCAGTTCTTC.

This chain links TRBV7-2 with TRBJ2-3; 9 bases line up with TRBD2. The CDR3 has 15 residues. V gave up 7 bases and J gave up 4 bases; unmatched junction bases: 9. The germline V gene encodes CDR1 SGHTA and CDR2 FQGNSA. The CDR3 DNA is TGTGCCAGCATCCGTCTAGCGGGGTCGCCAGATACGCAGTATTTT. This translates into CASIRLAGSPDTQYF.

The chain recombines TRBV7-2 with TRBJ1-5, with D possibly matching TRBD1 (5 bases). The CDR3 contains 13 residues. V was cut by 0 bases and J by 7 bases, with 7 bases left in between. Germline V lookup: CDR1 SGHTA, CDR2 FQGNSA. The CDR3 DNA sequence: TGTGCCAGCAGCTTAGCGCCAGGGCAGCCCCAGCATTTT. It codes for CASSLAPGQPQHF.

J is TRBJ2-1 and V is TRBV24-1; TRBD2 is a possible D gene (6 bases). The germline CDR1 and CDR2 sequences are KGHDR and SFDVKD. The CDR3 extends over 13 amino acids. V lost 8 bases to trimming and J lost 12 bases, with 19 bases between them. The CDR3 here is CATTQRETMRQFF. The CDR3 bases are TGTGCCACCACCCAACGGGAGACAATGAGGCAGTTCTTC.

The chain links TRBV6-2 or TRBV6-3 to TRBJ1-5, with D tentatively TRBD1 (5 bases). Deletions cut 4 bases from V and 6 bases from J, with 16 bases between. In germline, CDR1 is MNHEY, CDR2 SVGEGT. The CDR3 is made up of 15 amino acids. The chain's CDR3 is CASSSPGGGRQPQHF. The DNA for the CDR3 is TGTGCCAGCAGTTCCCCTGGCGGGGGACGTCAGCCCCAGCATTTT.

The chain has TRBV7-9 and TRBJ2-2; 13 nucleotides match TRBD2. The CDR3 length is 16 residues. CDR1 SEHNR and CDR2 FQNEAQ come from the germline V gene (reference sequence). The trim removed 4 bases at V and 6 bases at J, leaving 5 bases unmatched. The CDR3 region is CASSSGLAGTSGELFF. For the CDR3, the DNA is TGTGCCAGCAGCTCGGGACTAGCGGGAACCTCCGGGGAGCTGTTTTTT.